A selection of T cell receptor beta chains follows, all from one sample in a study of blood T cell repertoires in COVID-19. Clones were sequenced by immunoSEQ multiplex PCR, and TCRdb holds only the in-frame ones, with some missing. The data show fewer than 500,000 clones, around nine tenths seen once. The sequencing sample was made of PBMCs or T cells enriched from blood (not recorded which). The receptor set was obtained from a woman under 30 with acute COVID-19. Each CDR3 is given with its conserved first and last residue. Fields, in order: clone size, V gene, J gene, D gene, CDR3 DNA, CDR3 protein. The D gene is left open where the match is weak. Size tells how often a clone was seen (once, few, many) or the class of an expanded clone, and some rows leave it out.

clone size: -
V gene: TRBV10-2
J gene: TRBJ1-5
D gene: -
CDR3 DNA: TGCGCCAGCAGTGAGAGGGCAGGGGTTATGAGCAATCAGCCCCAGCATTTT
CDR3 protein: CASSERAGVMSNQPQHF

clone size: -
V gene: TRBV9
J gene: TRBJ2-3
D gene: TRBD2
CDR3 DNA: TGTGCCAGCAGCGTAGGGGAGGGGGATACGCAGTATTTT
CDR3 protein: CASSVGEGDTQYF

clone size: few
V gene: TRBV30
J gene: TRBJ1-5
D gene: -
CDR3 DNA: TGTGCCTGGAGTAACGGACAGAACCACAATCAGCCCCAGCATTTT
CDR3 protein: CAWSNGQNHNQPQHF

clone size: -
V gene: TRBV9
J gene: TRBJ1-2
D gene: -
CDR3 DNA: TGTGCCAGCAGCGTAGGGCCCACAGCAACACCTAACTATGGCTACACCTTC
CDR3 protein: CASSVGPTATPNYGYTF

clone size: -
V gene: TRBV6-5
J gene: TRBJ2-5
D gene: -
CDR3 DNA: TGTGCCAGCAGCCAAATGGTACAGATTCAAGAGACCCAGTACTTC
CDR3 protein: CASSQMVQIQETQYF

clone size: -
V gene: TRBV7-2
J gene: TRBJ2-3
D gene: -
CDR3 DNA: TGTGCCAGCAGTCTTGGGGCATTCACAGATACGCAGTATTTT
CDR3 protein: CASSLGAFTDTQYF

clone size: -
V gene: TRBV7-2
J gene: TRBJ2-7
D gene: -
CDR3 DNA: TGTGCCAGCAGCTTAGACCCAGCCTACGAGCAGTACTTC
CDR3 protein: CASSLDPAYEQYF

clone size: -
V gene: TRBV27
J gene: TRBJ2-7
D gene: -
CDR3 DNA: TGTGCCAGCAGTTTATTGACGGGAGCTAAAGCGACCTACGAGCAGTACTTC
CDR3 protein: CASSLLTGAKATYEQYF

clone size: -
V gene: TRBV30
J gene: TRBJ1-1
D gene: -
CDR3 DNA: TGTGCCGGGACCCGGGGAAACACTGAAGCTTTCTTT
CDR3 protein: CAGTRGNTEAFF

clone size: few
V gene: TRBV5-1
J gene: TRBJ2-1
D gene: -
CDR3 DNA: TGCGCCAGCAGCTTCGCTCAGGACAGACACAATGAGCAGTTCTTC
CDR3 protein: CASSFAQDRHNEQFF

clone size: -
V gene: TRBV4-1
J gene: TRBJ1-5
D gene: TRBD1
CDR3 DNA: TGCGCCAGCAGCCTAGACAGGGGGGATCAGCCCCAGCATTTT
CDR3 protein: CASSLDRGDQPQHF

clone size: -
V gene: TRBV25-1
J gene: TRBJ2-2
D gene: -
CDR3 DNA: TGTGCCAGCAGGGGTTGGGCAGGGGATCGCACCGGGGAGCTGTTTTTT
CDR3 protein: CASRGWAGDRTGELFF

clone size: -
V gene: TRBV9
J gene: TRBJ2-5
D gene: TRBD2
CDR3 DNA: TGTGCCAGCAGCGCAGGGACTAGCGGGGGAGAGACCCAGTACTTC
CDR3 protein: CASSAGTSGGETQYF

clone size: -
V gene: TRBV6-5
J gene: TRBJ1-5
D gene: -
CDR3 DNA: TGTGCCAGCAGTTACAATATGGAGGGCAATCAGCCCCAGCATTTT
CDR3 protein: CASSYNMEGNQPQHF

clone size: -
V gene: TRBV11-2
J gene: TRBJ1-5
D gene: -
CDR3 DNA: TGTGCCAGCAGCTTAAGGGGGAGCAATCAGCCCCAGCATTTT
CDR3 protein: CASSLRGSNQPQHF

clone size: -
V gene: TRBV19
J gene: TRBJ1-1
D gene: -
CDR3 DNA: TGTGCCAGTGGACGGACAGCTAATTATAACACTGAAGCTTTCTTT
CDR3 protein: CASGRTANYNTEAFF

clone size: once
V gene: TRBV29-1
J gene: TRBJ1-2
D gene: -
CDR3 DNA: TGCAGCGCCCTAATGCGGGGCATATATGGCTACACCTTC
CDR3 protein: CSALMRGIYGYTF

clone size: -
V gene: TRBV3-1/TRBV3-2
J gene: TRBJ2-3
D gene: TRBD2
CDR3 DNA: TGTGCCAGCAGCCCCCGACTAGCTACAGATACGCAGTATTTT
CDR3 protein: CASSPRLATDTQYF

clone size: -
V gene: TRBV7-9
J gene: TRBJ1-6
D gene: -
CDR3 DNA: TGTGCCAGCAGCCAAGGGGTATCCTATAATTCACCCCTCCACTTT
CDR3 protein: CASSQGVSYNSPLHF

clone size: once
V gene: TRBV7-2
J gene: TRBJ2-1
D gene: TRBD2
CDR3 DNA: TGTGCCAGCAGCTTTAGGACTAGCGGGAGATTCTACAATGAGCAGTTCTTC
CDR3 protein: CASSFRTSGRFYNEQFF

clone size: once
V gene: TRBV9
J gene: TRBJ1-6
D gene: TRBD1
CDR3 DNA: TGTGCCAGCAGCGTGACAGGGCCTAATTCACCCCTCCACTTT
CDR3 protein: CASSVTGPNSPLHF

clone size: -
V gene: TRBV2
J gene: TRBJ2-3
D gene: TRBD2
CDR3 DNA: TGTGCCAGCAGTCTTCGACTAGCCACAGATACGCAGTATTTT
CDR3 protein: CASSLRLATDTQYF

clone size: -
V gene: TRBV11-3
J gene: TRBJ2-6
D gene: TRBD2
CDR3 DNA: TGTGCCAGCAGCCATCCCTCAGCGGGGGTAGGGGCCAACGTCCTGACTTTC
CDR3 protein: CASSHPSAGVGANVLTF

clone size: -
V gene: TRBV6-5
J gene: TRBJ2-5
D gene: -
CDR3 DNA: TGTGCCAGCAGTTACCCGGGACGGGGGGAGACCCAGTACTTC
CDR3 protein: CASSYPGRGETQYF

clone size: once
V gene: TRBV29-1
J gene: TRBJ1-2
D gene: -
CDR3 DNA: TGCAGCGTATACAGGGATGGCTACACCTTC
CDR3 protein: CSVYRDGYTF

clone size: -
V gene: TRBV6-6
J gene: TRBJ1-5
D gene: -
CDR3 DNA: TGTGCCAGCAGTTATTTAAGCAATCAGCCCCAGCATTTT
CDR3 protein: CASSYLSNQPQHF

clone size: -
V gene: TRBV4-1
J gene: TRBJ2-1
D gene: TRBD2
CDR3 DNA: TGCGCCAGCAGCCAAGAGGCCCTAGCGGGGGCCTACAATGAGCAGTTCTTC
CDR3 protein: CASSQEALAGAYNEQFF

clone size: -
V gene: TRBV5-5
J gene: TRBJ1-4
D gene: TRBD1
CDR3 DNA: TGTGCCAGCAGCTTGCAGACAGGGATTAATGAAAAACTGTTTTTT
CDR3 protein: CASSLQTGINEKLFF

clone size: -
V gene: TRBV27
J gene: TRBJ2-7
D gene: TRBD2
CDR3 DNA: TGTGCCAGCAGCCCAGGGACTAGCGGGAGAGCTGGCTACGAGCAGTACTTC
CDR3 protein: CASSPGTSGRAGYEQYF

clone size: -
V gene: TRBV7-9
J gene: TRBJ2-3
D gene: -
CDR3 DNA: TGTGCCAGCAGCCCTCCCTTTGCAGATACGCAGTATTTT
CDR3 protein: CASSPPFADTQYF

clone size: once
V gene: TRBV5-5
J gene: TRBJ2-5
D gene: TRBD2
CDR3 DNA: TGTGCCAGCAGCTTGGTAGCGGGGGAGGGTGGAGAGACCCAGTACTTC
CDR3 protein: CASSLVAGEGGETQYF

clone size: -
V gene: TRBV29-1
J gene: TRBJ1-2
D gene: -
CDR3 DNA: TGCAGCGTTGTAGGGGGGGAACTCTATGGCTACACCTTC
CDR3 protein: CSVVGGELYGYTF

clone size: once
V gene: TRBV29-1
J gene: TRBJ2-3
D gene: -
CDR3 DNA: TGCAGCGTTGATTCCCGGGACACAACAACAGATACGCAGTATTTT
CDR3 protein: CSVDSRDTTTDTQYF

clone size: -
V gene: TRBV19
J gene: TRBJ2-1
D gene: TRBD2
CDR3 DNA: TGTGCCACCAGAGACCCCCCAGCGGGAGCGAGTAAGTTCTTC
CDR3 protein: CATRDPPAGASKFF

clone size: -
V gene: TRBV21-1
J gene: TRBJ2-1
D gene: -
CDR3 DNA: TGTGCCAGCAGCAGCGCTAGCTCGGGCTACAATGAGCAGTTCTTC
CDR3 protein: CASSSASSGYNEQFF

clone size: -
V gene: TRBV5-1
J gene: TRBJ2-5
D gene: -
CDR3 DNA: TGCGCCAGCAGTGCTGGGATTAGCGCGGAGACCCAGTACTTC
CDR3 protein: CASSAGISAETQYF

clone size: few
V gene: TRBV12-3/TRBV12-4
J gene: TRBJ1-2
D gene: TRBD1
CDR3 DNA: TGTGCCAGCAGTCGACAGGGGTACTATGGCTACACCTTC
CDR3 protein: CASSRQGYYGYTF

clone size: -
V gene: TRBV27
J gene: TRBJ1-1
D gene: -
CDR3 DNA: TGTGCCAGCAGTTCAGTAGGGGGTCTGTATGCTTTCTTT
CDR3 protein: CASSSVGGLYAFF

clone size: -
V gene: TRBV18
J gene: TRBJ1-1
D gene: TRBD1
CDR3 DNA: TGTGCCAGCACCGGGACAGAGAACACTGAAGCTTTCTTT
CDR3 protein: CASTGTENTEAFF

clone size: -
V gene: TRBV9
J gene: TRBJ1-4
D gene: TRBD1
CDR3 DNA: TGTGCCAGCAGCCCTAGGACAGGAGATGCAACTAATGAAAAACTGTTTTTT
CDR3 protein: CASSPRTGDATNEKLFF

clone size: -
V gene: TRBV11-2
J gene: TRBJ2-7
D gene: -
CDR3 DNA: TGTGCCAGCAATCTTGAGGGTTTTGGCGAGCAGTACTTC
CDR3 protein: CASNLEGFGEQYF

clone size: -
V gene: TRBV6-7
J gene: TRBJ2-4
D gene: TRBD1
CDR3 DNA: TGTGCCAGCAGTTGCGCCGCCGGGACAGGCAAAAACATTCAGTACTTC
CDR3 protein: CASSCAAGTGKNIQYF

clone size: -
V gene: TRBV19
J gene: TRBJ1-1
D gene: TRBD1
CDR3 DNA: TGTGCCAGTAGTGCCCGACAGGGGAAAGGGAACACTGAAGCTTTCTTT
CDR3 protein: CASSARQGKGNTEAFF

clone size: -
V gene: TRBV5-1
J gene: TRBJ2-1
D gene: TRBD2
CDR3 DNA: TGCGCCAGCAGCTTGGGCGGGAGCTCCTACAATGAGCAGTTCTTC
CDR3 protein: CASSLGGSSYNEQFF

clone size: -
V gene: TRBV18
J gene: TRBJ2-7
D gene: TRBD2
CDR3 DNA: TGTGCCAGCTCACCGACTAGCGGGGGCTACGAGCAGTACTTC
CDR3 protein: CASSPTSGGYEQYF